These 18 T cell receptor beta chains originate from one sample sequenced in a study of T-cell reconstitution after alpha-beta-depleted transplantation in children. Unique molecular identifiers tagged the TCRbeta library. TCRdb used MiXCR to reprocess the PCR reads, holding one entry per CDR3 protein. The sample holds 260,000 or so distinct CDR3 sequences, around 12% seen once. Sample: PBMCs from the stem cell graft donor, taken from the stem cell graft. Source of these receptors: a human donor who donated a stem cell graft to a child with acute lymphoblastic leukemia.

At least ten counts were recorded for this clonotype. The chain has TRBV6-1 and TRBJ2-3; D unresolved. From germline, CDR1 is MNHNS and CDR2 SASEGT. The CDR3 totals 15 residues. Trimming left V 7 bases short and J 3 bases short, with 17 bases between. The CDR3 DNA reads TGTGCCAGCATCGGTATGTGGGCGTTGACAGATACGCAGTATTTT. This gives the protein CASIGMWALTDTQYF.

This clonotype showed up many times. The gene calls are TRBV19 and TRBJ1-5, with D possibly being TRBD1 (5 bases). CDR3 length: 12 amino acids. Germline CDR1 LNHDA, CDR2 SQIVND (reference sequence). V was shortened by 1 base and J by 7 bases, with 5 bases between the two germline ends. The CDR3 loop reads CASSIGGQPQHF. DNA for the CDR3: TGTGCCAGTAGTATAGGGGGGCAGCCCCAGCATTTT.

This clonotype was recorded many times. V and J are TRBV6-2 or TRBV6-3 and TRBJ2-1; 9 bases fit TRBD1. This CDR3 has 14 residues. Germline CDR1 is MNHEY and CDR2 is SVGEGT. V gave up 4 bases and J gave up 10 bases; unmatched junction bases: 8. In nucleotides, the CDR3 is TGTGCCAGCAGTTTCGGGACAGGGAAATTAGAGCAGTTCTTC. It translates to CASSFGTGKLEQFF.

The V and J genes are TRBV6-2 or TRBV6-3 and TRBJ2-7; D gene unclear. The V end lost 4 bases, the J end lost 6 bases, and 22 bases lay between the germline ends. This CDR3 is built from 16 residues. Germline CDR1 is MNHEY and CDR2 is SVGEGT. The CDR3 sequence: CASSCPPVQVGCEQYF. Written as DNA, the CDR3 is TGTGCCAGCAGTTGCCCCCCGGTGCAAGTCGGCTGCGAGCAGTACTTC.

This clonotype occurred many times. V and J are TRBV7-2 and TRBJ2-5; tentative D call: TRBD2 (7 bases). V lost 7 bases to trimming and J lost 4 bases, with 13 bases between them. CDR1 and CDR2 (germline): SGHTA, FQGNSA. This CDR3 is built from 13 residues. The DNA of the CDR3 is TGTGCCAGCACGGTTCGGGGGGCAGAGACCCAGTACTTC. Translated, it gives CASTVRGAETQYF.

In this sample, this clonotype turned up many times. J is TRBJ2-6 and V is TRBV24-1; D is undetermined. Trimming took off 5 bases at V and 0 bases at J, with 10 bases between the two ends. Germline lookup yields CDR1 KGHDR and CDR2 SFDVKD. The CDR3 runs 16 residues. CDR3 DNA sequence: TGTGCCACCAGTGCCCCAACTTCCTCTGGGGCCAACGTCCTGACTTTC. It codes for CATSAPTSSGANVLTF.

This clonotype was recorded many times. The chain carries TRBV29-1 and TRBJ2-3; possibly TRBD2 for D (5 bases). The V end was cut by 0 bases, the J end by 7 bases, with 11 bases between. CDR1 and CDR2 (germline): SQVTM, ANQGSEA. This CDR3 region has 13 residues. This CDR3 reads CSVEELGANTQYF. As DNA, the CDR3 is TGCAGCGTTGAAGAATTGGGAGCGAATACGCAGTATTTT.

This clonotype occurred many times. The rearrangement joins TRBV29-1 to TRBJ2-7, with D maybe TRBD1 (6 bases). The ends were cut back, 8 bases at V and 7 bases at J, with 18 bases in the middle. Per germline, CDR1 SQVTM and CDR2 ANQGSEA. This CDR3 is built from 12 residues. CDR3 DNA sequence: TGCAGCACTGACGGGACAAACGGGGAGCAGTACTTC. Protein: CSTDGTNGEQYF.

This clonotype was counted many times. The genes are TRBV20-1 and TRBJ2-1, with TRBD2 matching 10 bases. The trim removed 3 bases at V and 1 base at J, leaving 6 bases unmatched. Looked up from germline, CDR1 is DFQATT and CDR2 is SNEGSKA (reference sequence). The CDR3 spans 16 residues. CDR3 DNA sequence: TGCAGTGCTAGGCGTATAGCGGGAGGATCCTACAATGAGCAGTTCTTC. Its protein product is CSARRIAGGSYNEQFF.

Comment on this clonotype: This sequence may be a read error, since a much larger clone differs from it by one base. This chain uses TRBV28 with TRBJ1-3; 9 bases fit TRBD1. The CDR3 spans 14 residues. CDR1 is MDHEN, CDR2 SYDVKM, per germline. Trimming took 6 bases from V and 9 from J; bases not matched to a gene: 9. The CDR3 coding sequence is TGTGCCAGCAGCCCCGGGACAGGGTGGACCACCATATATTTT. Residues: CASSPGTGWTTIYF. Full variable domain (outside the CDR3, taken from reference TRBV28 and TRBJ1-3): DVKVTQSSRYLVKRTGEKVFLECVQDMDHENMFWYRQDPGLGLRLIYFSYDVKMKEKGDIPEGYSVSREKKERFSLILESASTNQTSMYLCASSPGTGWTTIYFGEGSWLTVV.

This chain joins TRBV7-8 and TRBJ1-1; TRBD1 matches 7 bases. Germline V gene lookup returns CDR1 SGHVS and CDR2 FQNEAQ. Trimming removed 5 bases from V and 3 bases from J; junction bases left unmatched: 9. The CDR3 spans 15 residues. The CDR3 spells CASSAQQGMDTEAFF. CDR3 coding DNA: TGTGCCAGCAGCGCCCAACAGGGGATGGACACTGAAGCTTTCTTT.

V is TRBV18 and J is TRBJ1-5; TRBD1 matches at 7 bases. The ends lost 3 bases at V and 2 bases at J; junction bases unmatched: 4. Germline CDR1 and CDR2: KGHSH and LQKENI. The CDR3 runs to 15 residues. The chain's CDR3 is CASSPQGEGNQPQHF. The CDR3 DNA is TGTGCCAGCTCACCGCAGGGGGAGGGCAATCAGCCCCAGCATTTT.

Ten or more counts support this clonotype. The rearrangement links TRBV28 to TRBJ2-3; TRBD1 might be the D (5 bases). The germline V gene has CDR1 MDHEN and CDR2 SYDVKM. Trimming stripped 4 bases from V and 5 bases from J, with 10 bases between. This CDR3 is 13 amino acids long. The CDR3 region has the DNA TGTGCCAGCAGTTCTTTGCAGGGAGATACGCAGTATTTT. It is translated as CASSSLQGDTQYF.

Many counts were recorded for this clonotype. This rearrangement joins TRBV28 to TRBJ2-7, with TRBD2 identical over 7 bases. The CDR3 spans 16 residues. V dropped 5 bases and J dropped 0; count of bases not matched to a gene: 10. The germline gives CDR1 MDHEN, CDR2 SYDVKM. The CDR3 reads CASSPRAGALSYEQYF. DNA of the CDR3: TGTGCCAGCAGTCCCAGGGCGGGAGCCCTCTCCTACGAGCAGTACTTC.

This clonotype was seen repeatedly, ten times or more. This chain connects TRBV7-9 to TRBJ2-1; D not certain. The germline V and J ends were trimmed by 1 base and 9 bases, with 7 bases remaining between them. This CDR3 spans 12 amino acids. Germline values: CDR1 SEHNR, CDR2 FQNEAQ (reference sequence). DNA of the CDR3: TGTGCCAGCAGCTTAGAGAGCAGTGAGCAGTTCTTC. Translating it yields CASSLESSEQFF. Complete variable domain (other parts from reference TRBV7-9 and TRBJ2-1): DTGVSQNPRHKITKRGQNVTFRCDPISEHNRLYWYRQTLGQGPEFLTYFQNEAQLEKSRLLSDRFSAERPKGSFSTLEIQRTEQGDSAMYLCASSLESSEQFFGPGTRLTVL.

This clonotype was found many times. The chain has TRBV5-1 and TRBJ2-5; D not resolved. V shed 5 bases and J shed 1 base, with 12 bases lying between them. Germline loops: CDR1 SGHRS, CDR2 YFSETQ. CDR3 length: 14 amino acids. CDR3 nucleotides: TGCGCCAGCAGTGGAGAAGGGCCCCAAGAGACCCAGTACTTC. This encodes CASSGEGPQETQYF.

This clonotype came up many times. This chain uses TRBV29-1 with TRBJ1-2; the D gene is possibly TRBD1 (5 bases). This CDR3 is built from 13 residues. The germline gives CDR1 SQVTM, CDR2 ANQGSEA. V was pared by 5 bases and J by 7 bases, with 17 bases between. DNA for the CDR3: TGCAGCGTTACCGGGACCGCAGGTTTTGGCTACACCTTC. Encoded protein: CSVTGTAGFGYTF.

This clonotype was detected many times. This chain connects TRBV12-3 or TRBV12-4 to TRBJ1-1; the D gene is possibly TRBD1 (5 bases). CDR3 length equals 13 residues. The V end lost 6 bases, the J end lost 1 base, and 9 bases lay between the germline ends. The CDR3 region is CASRRGSNTEAFF. CDR3 DNA sequence: TGTGCCAGCAGGCGGGGGTCGAACACTGAAGCTTTCTTT.